This T cell receptor beta chain was identified in a study of blood T cell repertoires in COVID-19. As for the study in general: Samples taken during acute and convalescent COVID-19 were collected in the United States, Italy and Spain. PBMCs, B-cell-depleted T cells, or T cells provided the cDNA or gDNA that made up the material.

The CDR3 length is 14 residues. The V end was cut by 6 bases, the J end by 9 bases, with 21 bases between. Germline-derived CDR1 and CDR2 are SGHTA and FQGNSA. Enrollees, about 18 to 89 years old, lived in 25 or so US areas. Participants were placed into cohorts based on the clinical history they reported. The assay was immunoSEQ multiplex PCR, and TCRdb's table has in-frame clones only and misses some. The table shows about 280,000 clones, with around 88% occurring only once. The sample taken for sequencing was PBMCs or T cells enriched from blood (not recorded which). The gene calls are TRBV7-2 and TRBJ2-7, with D perhaps matching TRBD2 (6 bases). The TCR sequence derives from a woman in her 40s who had recovered from COVID-19. CDR3 amino acids: CASRETGLYTGQYF. Written as DNA, the CDR3 is TGTGCCAGCAGAGAGACGGGACTCTATACGGGGCAGTACTTC.